The 10 T cell receptor beta chains given below trace back to one sample, sequenced in a study of cytomegalovirus exposure and HLA in healthy donors. The PCR employed 60 Vbeta primers together with 13 Jbeta primers. This table comes from immunoSEQ multiplex PCR, and its TCRdb copy is limited to in-frame clones, with some not included. Among about 160,000 clones listed, roughly nine tenths were seen once. Sequenced sample: PBMCs. These receptors all stem from a woman aged 30 to 39 in good health and CMV-seronegative.

The chain combines TRBV27 with TRBJ1-3; D gene ambiguous. Trimming stripped 6 bases from V and 4 bases from J, with 10 bases between. Germline V gene lookup returns CDR1 MNHEY and CDR2 SMNVEV (reference sequence). This CDR3 spans 13 amino acids. For the CDR3, the DNA is TGTGCCAGCAGCCCTATTCGAGGAAACACCATATATTTT. Its translation: CASSPIRGNTIYF.

The chain is built from TRBV28 and TRBJ2-1, with 9 bases that match TRBD2. The CDR3 covers 14 residues. Unmatched junction bases numbered 5, after V lost 5 bases and J lost 6 bases. Germline lookup yields CDR1 MDHEN and CDR2 SYDVKM. The CDR3 nucleotides read TGTGCCAGCAGTCTAGCGGGGCGGGGCAATGAGCAGTTCTTC. As protein: CASSLAGRGNEQFF.

CDR3 amino acids: CASSRDFNEKLFF. The DNA for the CDR3 is TGTGCCAGCAGCCGGGACTTTAATGAAAAACTGTTTTTT. This chain uses TRBV5-6 with TRBJ1-4; D perhaps matches TRBD1 (5 bases). With 4 bases removed from V and 4 bases from J, the gap between germline ends came to 8 bases. Looked up from germline, CDR1 is SGHDT and CDR2 is YYEEEE. This CDR3 has 13 amino acids.

The chain combines TRBV11-2 with TRBJ1-1; D is ambiguous. In germline, CDR1 is SGHAT, CDR2 FQNNGV. V was shortened by 5 bases and J by 1 base, with 11 bases between the two germline ends. The CDR3 loop spans 14 amino acids. The CDR3 sequence is CASSPAGRNTEAFF. The CDR3 DNA sequence: TGTGCCAGCAGCCCTGCTGGGAGGAACACTGAAGCTTTCTTT.

The chain has TRBV6-4 and TRBJ2-7, with 8 bases fitting TRBD1. The junction had 9 bases not matched to a gene; V was cut back by 5 bases and J by 3 bases. Germline lookup yields CDR1 MRHNA and CDR2 SNTAGT. The CDR3 sequence is 15 residues long. For the CDR3, the DNA is TGTGCCAGCAGTCTCGGACAGGGACCATTCTACGAGCAGTACTTC. Amino acids: CASSLGQGPFYEQYF.

This clone was counted a single time. The chain employs TRBV27 and TRBJ2-1, with 8 bases fitting TRBD2. This CDR3 comprises 20 residues. From germline, CDR1 is MNHEY and CDR2 SMNVEV (reference sequence). Trimming removed 3 bases from V and 5 bases from J; junction bases left unmatched: 21. The CDR3 region has the DNA TGTGCCAGCAGTTTCTCCGTGCGTGGCGGGAGGACCCACTTTAACAATGAGCAGTTCTTC. Translated, it gives CASSFSVRGGRTHFNNEQFF.

The CDR3 DNA reads TGTGCCAGCAGCCCTCGGACAGGGGGACACGAGCAGTACTTC. Its protein product is CASSPRTGGHEQYF. The chain combines TRBV9 with TRBJ2-7; TRBD1 matches at 10 bases. The ends lost 4 bases at V and 5 bases at J; junction bases unmatched: 6. This CDR3 has 14 residues. Germline V lookup: CDR1 SGDLS, CDR2 YYNGEE.

The CDR3: CASSLMAAYEQFF. The CDR3 region has the DNA TGTGCCAGCAGCTTAATGGCGGCTTATGAGCAGTTCTTC. The chain carries TRBV7-9 and TRBJ2-1; D is ambiguous. Germline V CDR1 and CDR2: SEHNR, FQNEAQ (reference sequence). The V and J ends lost 2 bases and 8 bases respectively, with 10 bases between them. CDR3 length: 13 amino acids.

The rearrangement links TRBV5-4 to TRBJ1-2, with D perhaps TRBD1 (6 bases). Between the trimmed V and J ends, which lost 4 bases and 3 bases, there was a span of 10 bases. Looked up from germline, CDR1 is SGHNT and CDR2 is YYREEE (reference sequence). The CDR3 extends over 13 amino acids. The CDR3 region is CASSLDRYYGYTF. The CDR3 nucleotides are TGTGCCAGCAGCCTAGACAGGTACTATGGCTACACCTTC. Based on the CDR3 plus reference TRBV5-4 and TRBJ1-2, the full variable domain is ETGVTQSPTHLIKTRGQQVTLRCSSQSGHNTVSWYQQALGQGPQFIFQYYREEENGRGNFPPRFSGLQFPNYSSELNVNALELDDSALYLCASSLDRYYGYTFGSGTRLTVV.

This clone was counted only a few times. V and J are TRBV28 and TRBJ1-1; TRBD1 agrees at 7 bases. Germline CDR1 is MDHEN and CDR2 is SYDVKM. This CDR3 spans 13 amino acids. Trimming at V came to 6 bases and at J to 12 bases, leaving 13 bases not matched to a gene. The CDR3 protein is CASRLGQSTDSFF. The CDR3 nucleotides read TGTGCCAGCAGGTTGGGACAGTCGACCGATTCTTTCTTT. The full variable domain, in which reference TRBV28 and TRBJ1-1 provide the parts outside the CDR3, is DVKVTQSSRYLVKRTGEKVFLECVQDMDHENMFWYRQDPGLGLRLIYFSYDVKMKEKGDIPEGYSVSREKKERFSLILESASTNQTSMYLCASRLGQSTDSFFGQGTRLTVV.